This entry is about one T cell receptor (beta chain). What it binds is not known. Per germline, CDR1 KGHSH and CDR2 LQKENI. CDR3 length: 13 residues. V lost 2 bases and J 5 bases, leaving 10 bases between the germline ends. This sample is drawn from a study of vaccination and CD4 T cells after COVID-19. Treatment specified: roughly 10-day PBMC culture with coronavirus spike peptide pools or control peptides (ViraFEST assay). The study sequenced cultured CD4+ T cell DNA using the Oncomine TCR Beta short-read assay. MiXCR, run by TCRdb on the PCR reads, gives a single entry per CDR3 protein. The profile shows about 20,000 distinct CDR3 sequences, roughly two fifths of them singletons.

The material was CD4+ T cells from blood, cultured in vitro, obtained after SARS-CoV-2 vaccination. The source is a human donor who had recovered from COVID-19. The chain couples TRBV18 to TRBJ2-7; D might be TRBD2 (5 bases). DNA for the CDR3: TGTGCCAGCTCACCAGGAGCGGTAGACGAGCAGTACTTC. This translates into CASSPGAVDEQYF.